These 27 T cell receptor beta chains came from one sample sequenced in a study of PD-1 blockade in mismatch repair-deficient tumors. Using immunoSEQ multiplex PCR, the repertoire was profiled, and TCRdb retains in-frame clones only, with some absent. The sample lists about 14,000 clones; 86% were seen once. Their target antigens are unknown. As to time point: roughly ten-day in vitro stimulation with candidate neoantigen peptide 6. Sequencing was performed on cells cultured in vitro, taken from a patient treated with pembrolizumab. The origin of the receptors is an adult with mismatch repair-deficient cancer.

The CDR3 is CSASSGGQFF. CDR3 DNA sequence: TGCAGTGCTAGTAGCGGGGGGCAGTTCTTC. V and J are TRBV20-1 and TRBJ2-1; 9 bases map to TRBD2. V shed 3 bases, J shed 12 bases, and the junction held 0 bases outside the gene matches. Germline CDR1 is DFQATT and CDR2 is SNEGSKA (reference sequence). The CDR3 sequence is 10 residues long.

The chain joins TRBV4-1 to TRBJ2-7, with 9 bases fitting TRBD1. J lost 6 bases, V lost 4 bases, and 10 bases had no gene match. The germline CDR1 and CDR2 sequences are MGHRA and YSYEKL. CDR3 length equals 15 residues. The CDR3 DNA is TGCGCCAGCAGCCCGAGAGGGACAGGGTATCTCGAGCAGTACTTC. Its translation is CASSPRGTGYLEQYF.

The chain has TRBV6-6 and TRBJ1-4; 11 bases are shared with TRBD1. Germline loops: CDR1 MNHNY, CDR2 SVGAGI (reference sequence). The CDR3 consists of 15 residues. V gave up 4 bases and J gave up 7 bases; unmatched junction bases: 5. The CDR3 spells CASSSPGTGGEKLFF. DNA for the CDR3: TGTGCCAGCAGTTCCCCCGGGACAGGGGGTGAAAAACTGTTTTTT.

This chain uses TRBV7-9 with TRBJ2-7; 7 nucleotides match TRBD1. Germline CDR1 and CDR2: SEHNR and FQNEAQ (reference sequence). J gave up 0 bases and V 4 bases, and 6 bases lay outside the gene matches. The CDR3 covers 15 residues. The CDR3: CASSSARDSSYEQYF. CDR3 nucleotide sequence: TGTGCCAGCAGCTCAGCCAGGGACAGCTCCTACGAGCAGTACTTC.

The chain combines TRBV11-3 with TRBJ2-7; 8 bases line up with TRBD2. The junction had 1 base not matched to a gene; V was cut back by 3 bases and J by 0 bases. This CDR3 is 14 amino acids long. CDR1 is SGHNT and CDR2 is YENEEA in the germline V gene. Here the CDR3 DNA reads TGTGCCAGCAGCTTGAGCGGGAGCTCCTACGAGCAGTACTTC. This sequence encodes CASSLSGSSYEQYF.

The CDR3 nucleotides read TGTGCCAGCAGTCCAAGGACAGCATCCTACAATGAGCAGTTCTTC. The encoded protein is CASSPRTASYNEQFF. The V gene is TRBV7-9, the J gene TRBJ2-1, with TRBD1 as a possible D gene (6 bases). The CDR3 covers 15 residues. V was pared by 6 bases and J by 1 base, with 13 bases between. Germline CDR1 SEHNR, CDR2 FQNEAQ (reference sequence).

This chain connects TRBV19 to TRBJ1-6; no clear D. The V gene lost 1 base and the J gene lost 5 bases, with 12 bases spanning the gap. Germline V CDR1 and CDR2: LNHDA, SQIVND (reference sequence). The CDR3 runs to 16 residues. This chain's CDR3 is CASSIVTAVDNSPLHF. The DNA of the CDR3 is TGTGCCAGTAGTATAGTAACGGCAGTCGATAATTCACCCCTCCACTTT.

The V gene is TRBV15, the J gene TRBJ1-1; 7 nucleotides agree with TRBD1. Unmatched junction bases numbered 5, after V lost 0 bases and J lost 1 base. The CDR3 contains 16 residues. The V gene's germline CDR1 is LNHNV and CDR2 YYDKDF (reference sequence). The CDR3, as DNA: TGTGCCACCAGCAGAGATCTAGGGACAGCGAACACTGAAGCTTTCTTT. As protein: CATSRDLGTANTEAFF.

The chain joins TRBV28 to TRBJ2-6; no firm D call. The CDR3 is made up of 14 amino acids. The germline CDR1 and CDR2 sequences are MDHEN and SYDVKM. V lost 5 bases and J 4 bases, leaving 9 bases between the germline ends. The CDR3 protein is CASSLITGANVLTF. CDR3 nucleotides: TGTGCCAGCAGTCTTATAACCGGGGCCAACGTCCTGACTTTC.

The rearrangement joins TRBV5-1 to TRBJ2-5; maybe TRBD1 (6 bases). The V end was cut by 3 bases, the J end by 2 bases, with 11 bases between. The germline CDR1 and CDR2 sequences are SGHRS and YFSETQ. The CDR3 loop spans 14 amino acids. The CDR3: CASSSGTSQETQYF. The CDR3, as DNA: TGCGCCAGCAGCTCCGGGACATCGCAAGAGACCCAGTACTTC.

V gene TRBV10-3 combines with J gene TRBJ1-1, with unresolved D. The CDR3 consists of 14 residues. The germline CDR1 and CDR2 sequences are ENHRY and SYGVKD. Trimming pared 10 bases from V and 3 bases from J, leaving 18 bases between. CDR3 amino acids: CATCERVGDTEAFF. The CDR3 DNA is TGTGCCACCTGCGAAAGGGTCGGCGACACTGAAGCTTTCTTT.

The chain joins TRBV28 to TRBJ2-7; 9 bases agree with TRBD2. After removal of 2 bases from V and 3 bases from J, the junction contained 8 bases not matched to a gene. Germline V CDR1 and CDR2: MDHEN, SYDVKM. The CDR3 extends over 16 amino acids. CDR3 residues: CASSLGELAGFYEQYF. CDR3 DNA: TGTGCCAGCAGTTTAGGAGAACTAGCGGGCTTCTACGAGCAGTACTTC.

This sequence joins TRBV5-1 and TRBJ1-5, with 7 nucleotides matching TRBD1. The J segment lost 0 bases and the V segment lost 2 bases, leaving 8 bases of the junction unmatched. This CDR3 comprises 17 residues. Germline CDR1 and CDR2: SGHRS and YFSETQ. The CDR3 coding sequence is TGCGCCAGCAGCTTAGCGGACAGGTTCTATAGCAATCAGCCCCAGCATTTT. Encoded protein: CASSLADRFYSNQPQHF.

This sequence joins TRBV6-5 and TRBJ1-1, with a tentative D call TRBD1 (6 bases). This CDR3 region has 14 residues. Germline V gives CDR1 MNHEY, CDR2 SVGAGI. V shed 6 bases and J shed 5 bases, with 16 bases lying between them. CDR3 region: CASSSKGGITEAFF. The CDR3 DNA reads as TGTGCCAGCAGCTCTAAGGGGGGCATAACTGAAGCTTTCTTT.

The chain has TRBV9 and TRBJ2-1; possible D gene TRBD1, 6 bases. Germline-derived CDR1 and CDR2 are SGDLS and YYNGEE. The germline V and J ends were trimmed by 6 bases and 0 bases, with 10 bases remaining between them. The CDR3 length is 14 residues. In DNA, the CDR3 is TGTGCCAGCACCAAGGACAGCTCCTACAATGAGCAGTTCTTC. Residues: CASTKDSSYNEQFF.

CDR3 region: CASSQVSNEQFF. The CDR3 coding sequence is TGCGCCAGCAGCCAAGTATCAAATGAGCAGTTCTTC. This chain uses TRBV4-1 with TRBJ2-1; D call uncertain. Germline values: CDR1 MGHRA, CDR2 YSYEKL. The CDR3 runs 12 residues. V was shortened by 1 base and J by 7 bases, with 5 bases between the two germline ends.

This clone occurred a few times. CDR3 amino acids: CASSLVGSKQYF. CDR3 DNA: TGTGCCAGCAGCTTGGTAGGGAGTAAGCAGTACTTC. The chain is built from TRBV5-4 and TRBJ2-7; D possibly corresponds to TRBD2 (5 bases). This CDR3 comprises 12 residues. Trimming took off 0 bases at V and 8 bases at J, with 9 bases between the two ends. Per germline, CDR1 SGHNT and CDR2 YYREEE (reference sequence).

The chain recombines TRBV11-2 with TRBJ2-2; D is unclear. The germline V gene has CDR1 SGHAT and CDR2 FQNNGV. Trimming took off 0 bases at V and 7 bases at J, with 15 bases between the two ends. The CDR3 is made up of 16 amino acids. CDR3 DNA sequence: TGTGCCAGCAGCTTAGATCGAGGTAGCTGGGACGGGGAGCTGTTTTTT. Its protein product is CASSLDRGSWDGELFF. Full variable domain (rest looked up from reference TRBV11-2 and TRBJ2-2): EAGVAQSPRYKIIEKRQSVAFWCNPISGHATLYWYQQILGQGPKLLIQFQNNGVVDDSQLPKDRFSAERLKGVDSTLKIQPAKLEDSAVYLCASSLDRGSWDGELFFGEGSRLTVL.

The rearrangement joins TRBV27 to TRBJ1-2, with D uncertain. Trimming removed 6 bases at V and 4 bases at J, with 15 bases between. This CDR3 is 14 amino acids long. Germline V gene data show CDR1 as MNHEY and CDR2 as SMNVEV (reference sequence). CDR3 nucleotides: TGTGCCAGCAGCCGGATCTATTCCCCCTATGGCTACACCTTC. The encoded protein is CASSRIYSPYGYTF.

This chain joins TRBV28 and TRBJ2-6, with 8 nucleotides matching TRBD1. J gave up 3 bases and V 8 bases, and 6 bases lay outside the gene matches. The CDR3 spans 15 residues. The germline V gene has CDR1 MDHEN and CDR2 SYDVKM. CDR3 protein: CASGTGGDGANVLTF. Written as DNA, the CDR3 is TGTGCCAGCGGGACAGGAGGGGATGGGGCCAACGTCCTGACTTTC.

This chain uses TRBV7-2 with TRBJ2-2; the D gene could be TRBD1 or TRBD2 (5 bases each). The ends were cut back, 5 bases at V and 3 bases at J, with 19 bases in the middle. Germline CDR1 SGHTA, CDR2 FQGNSA. The CDR3 runs to 17 residues. CDR3 sequence reads: CASSPSTWGKYTGELFF. The CDR3 DNA sequence: TGTGCCAGCAGCCCGTCAACGTGGGGGAAGTACACCGGGGAGCTGTTTTTT.

The V and J genes are TRBV7-9 and TRBJ2-3, with a tentative D call TRBD2 (5 bases). Trimming stripped 0 bases from V and 2 bases from J, with 12 bases between. From germline, CDR1 is SEHNR and CDR2 FQNEAQ (reference sequence). The CDR3 spans 16 residues. CDR3 protein: CASSLASLRVTDTQYF. The DNA of the CDR3 is TGTGCCAGCAGCTTAGCATCTTTGAGGGTCACAGATACGCAGTATTTT.

V usage is TRBV27 and J usage is TRBJ1-6; D is uncertain. Germline-derived CDR1 and CDR2 are MNHEY and SMNVEV (reference sequence). The CDR3 has 13 amino acids. Trimming removed 1 base from V and 13 bases from J, with 11 bases in between. CDR3 in DNA: TGTGCCAGCAGTTTATACGGGGTTCCCCCCCTCCACTTT. Translation: CASSLYGVPPLHF.

The chain links TRBV28 to TRBJ1-2, with D possibly being TRBD1 (5 bases). V was trimmed by 3 bases and J by 6 bases, leaving 14 bases between them. The CDR3 is 14 amino acids. Germline V lookup: CDR1 MDHEN, CDR2 SYDVKM. Here the CDR3 reads CASSFRPRGHGYTF. Written as DNA, the CDR3 is TGTGCCAGCAGTTTTAGACCTCGGGGCCATGGCTACACCTTC.

The chain recombines TRBV7-9 with TRBJ1-1; D is unclear. This CDR3 spans 15 amino acids. The germline CDR1 and CDR2 sequences are SEHNR and FQNEAQ (reference sequence). The ends were cut back, 5 bases at V and 0 bases at J, with 13 bases in the middle. The CDR3 sequence is CASSHTRPMNTEAFF. CDR3 nucleotides: TGTGCCAGCAGCCATACGAGGCCGATGAACACTGAAGCTTTCTTT.

The chain employs TRBV5-1 and TRBJ1-1; the D is unclear. This CDR3 is built from 14 residues. CDR1 SGHRS and CDR2 YFSETQ come from the germline V gene. Trimming left V 4 bases short and J 0 bases short, with 10 bases between. Written as DNA, the CDR3 is TGCGCCAGCAGCCGCCCCGCCGTGAACACTGAAGCTTTCTTT. Amino acids: CASSRPAVNTEAFF. Filled out from reference TRBV5-1 and TRBJ1-1, the complete variable domain reads KAGVTQTPRYLIKTRGQQVTLSCSPISGHRSVSWYQQTPGQGLQFLFEYFSETQRNKGNFPGRFSGRQFSNSRSEMNVSTLELGDSALYLCASSRPAVNTEAFFGQGTRLTVV.

The chain is built from TRBV21-1 and TRBJ2-3; the listed D gene, TRBD2, was not tested against the DNA. TRBV21-1 is listed as a pseudogene. This CDR3 is built from 23 residues. CDR3 loop: CASSPRTGISGTSGSFCTDTQYF. The CDR3 region has the DNA TGTGCCAGCAGCCCGAGGACAGGAATATCCGGGACTAGCGGGAGTTTTTGCACAGATACGCAGTATTTT.